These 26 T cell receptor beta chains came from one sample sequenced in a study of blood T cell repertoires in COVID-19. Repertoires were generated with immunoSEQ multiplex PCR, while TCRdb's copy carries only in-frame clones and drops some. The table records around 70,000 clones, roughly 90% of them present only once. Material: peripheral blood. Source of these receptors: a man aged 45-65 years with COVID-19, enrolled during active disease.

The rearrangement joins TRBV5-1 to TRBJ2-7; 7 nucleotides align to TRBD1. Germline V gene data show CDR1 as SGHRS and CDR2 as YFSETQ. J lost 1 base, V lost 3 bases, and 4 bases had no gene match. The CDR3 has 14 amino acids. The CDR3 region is CASSSMTGSYEQYF. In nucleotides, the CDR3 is TGCGCCAGCAGCTCTATGACAGGGTCCTACGAGCAGTACTTC.

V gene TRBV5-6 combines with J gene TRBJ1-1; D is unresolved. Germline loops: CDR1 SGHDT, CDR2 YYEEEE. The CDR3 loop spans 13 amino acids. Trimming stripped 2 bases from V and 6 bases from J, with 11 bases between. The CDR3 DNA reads TGTGCCAGCAGCTTATGGGCAGTTGCTGAAGCTTTCTTT. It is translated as CASSLWAVAEAFF.

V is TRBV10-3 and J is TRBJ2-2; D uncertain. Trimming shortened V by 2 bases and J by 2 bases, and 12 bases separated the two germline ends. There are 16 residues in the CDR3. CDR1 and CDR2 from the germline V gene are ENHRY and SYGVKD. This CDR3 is CAISENYWPNTGELFF. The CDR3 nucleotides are TGTGCCATCAGTGAGAACTACTGGCCAAACACCGGGGAGCTGTTTTTT.

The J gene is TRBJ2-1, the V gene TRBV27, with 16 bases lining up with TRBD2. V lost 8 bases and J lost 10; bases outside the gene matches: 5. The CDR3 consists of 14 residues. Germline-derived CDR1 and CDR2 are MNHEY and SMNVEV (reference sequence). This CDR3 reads CASLGLAGGDEQFF. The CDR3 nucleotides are TGTGCCAGCCTGGGACTAGCGGGAGGGGACGAGCAGTTCTTC.

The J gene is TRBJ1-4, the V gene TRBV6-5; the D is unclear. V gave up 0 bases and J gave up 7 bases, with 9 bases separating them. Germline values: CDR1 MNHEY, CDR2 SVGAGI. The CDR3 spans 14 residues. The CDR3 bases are TGTGCCAGCAGTTACTCTCTTAACGGTGAAAAACTGTTTTTT. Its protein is CASSYSLNGEKLFF.

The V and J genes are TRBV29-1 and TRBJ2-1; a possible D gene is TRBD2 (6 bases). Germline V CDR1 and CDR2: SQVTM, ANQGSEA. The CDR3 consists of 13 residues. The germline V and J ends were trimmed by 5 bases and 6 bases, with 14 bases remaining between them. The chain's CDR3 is CSVRGGARNEQFF. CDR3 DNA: TGCAGCGTTCGAGGAGGGGCGCGCAATGAGCAGTTCTTC.

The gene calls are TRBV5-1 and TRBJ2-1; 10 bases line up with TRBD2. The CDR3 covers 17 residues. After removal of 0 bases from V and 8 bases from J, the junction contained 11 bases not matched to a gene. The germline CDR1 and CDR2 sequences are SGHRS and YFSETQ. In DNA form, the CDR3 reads TGCGCCAGCAGCTTGGGGCTAGCGGGAGAGACTTTAGATGAGCAGTTCTTC. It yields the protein CASSLGLAGETLDEQFF.

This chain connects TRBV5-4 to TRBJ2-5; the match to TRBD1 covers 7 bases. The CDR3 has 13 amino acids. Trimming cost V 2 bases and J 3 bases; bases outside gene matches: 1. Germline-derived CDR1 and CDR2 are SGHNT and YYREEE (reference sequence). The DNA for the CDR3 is TGTGCCAGCAGCTTAGGGACAGAAGAGACCCAGTACTTC. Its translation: CASSLGTEETQYF.

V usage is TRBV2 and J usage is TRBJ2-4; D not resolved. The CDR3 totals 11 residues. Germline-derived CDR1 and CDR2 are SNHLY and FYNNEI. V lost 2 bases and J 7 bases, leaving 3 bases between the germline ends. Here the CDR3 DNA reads TGTGCCAGCAGTGAACAGAACATTCAGTACTTC. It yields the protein CASSEQNIQYF.

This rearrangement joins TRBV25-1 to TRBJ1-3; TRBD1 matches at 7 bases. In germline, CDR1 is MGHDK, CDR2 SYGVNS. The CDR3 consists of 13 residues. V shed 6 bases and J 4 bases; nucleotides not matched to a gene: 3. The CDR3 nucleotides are TGTGCCAGCAGAACAGGGGTCGGAAACACCATATATTTT. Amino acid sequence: CASRTGVGNTIYF.

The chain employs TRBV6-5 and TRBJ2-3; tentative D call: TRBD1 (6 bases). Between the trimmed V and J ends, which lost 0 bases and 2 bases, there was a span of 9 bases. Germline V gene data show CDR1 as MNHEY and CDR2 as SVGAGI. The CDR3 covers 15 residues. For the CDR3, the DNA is TGTGCCAGCAGTTACTCCGGGACACTCACAGATACGCAGTATTTT. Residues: CASSYSGTLTDTQYF.

The CDR3 nucleotides are TGTGCCAGCAGCGGCGCGGCGGTGGGTCAAAACATTCAGTACTTC. Its protein is CASSGAAVGQNIQYF. The chain carries TRBV5-8 and TRBJ2-4; D call uncertain. Germline CDR1 SGHTS, CDR2 YDEGEE. The CDR3 spans 15 residues. The V gene lost 4 bases and the J gene lost 5 bases, with 16 bases spanning the gap.

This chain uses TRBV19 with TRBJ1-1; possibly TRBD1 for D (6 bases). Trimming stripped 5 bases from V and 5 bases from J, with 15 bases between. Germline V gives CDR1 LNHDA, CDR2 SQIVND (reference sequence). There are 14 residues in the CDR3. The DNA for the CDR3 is TGTGCCAGTAGTGTACAGGGCTTCGGGACTGAAGCTTTCTTT. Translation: CASSVQGFGTEAFF.

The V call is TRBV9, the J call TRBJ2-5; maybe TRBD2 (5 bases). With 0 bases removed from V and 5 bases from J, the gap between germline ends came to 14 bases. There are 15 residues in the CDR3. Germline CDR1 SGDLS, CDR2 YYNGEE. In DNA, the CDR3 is TGTGCCAGCAGCGTAGGGGTGGAGGACCGGGAGACCCAGTACTTC. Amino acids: CASSVGVEDRETQYF.

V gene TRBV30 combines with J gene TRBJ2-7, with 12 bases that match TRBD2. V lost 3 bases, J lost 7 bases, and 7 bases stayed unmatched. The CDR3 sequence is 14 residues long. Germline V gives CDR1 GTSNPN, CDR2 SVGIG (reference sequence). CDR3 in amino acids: CAWRTSGSSWEQYF. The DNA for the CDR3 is TGTGCCTGGAGGACTAGCGGGAGTTCGTGGGAGCAGTACTTC.

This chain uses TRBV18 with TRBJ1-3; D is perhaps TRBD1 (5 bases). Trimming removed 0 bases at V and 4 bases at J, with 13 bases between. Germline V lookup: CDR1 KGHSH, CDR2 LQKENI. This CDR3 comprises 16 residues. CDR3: CASSPPAGPAGNTIYF. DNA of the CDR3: TGTGCCAGCTCACCACCGGCGGGGCCGGCAGGAAACACCATATATTTT. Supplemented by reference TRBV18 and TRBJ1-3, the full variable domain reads NAGVMQNPRHLVRRRGQEARLRCSPMKGHSHVYWYRQLPEEGLKFMVYLQKENIIDESGMPKERFSAEFPKEGPSILRIQQVVRGDSAAYFCASSPPAGPAGNTIYFGEGSWLTVV.

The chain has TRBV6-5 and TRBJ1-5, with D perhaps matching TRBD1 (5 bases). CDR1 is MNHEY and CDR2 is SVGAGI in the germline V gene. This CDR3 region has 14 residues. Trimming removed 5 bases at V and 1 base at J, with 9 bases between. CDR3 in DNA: TGTGCCAGCAGTCCGGGGGGGAGCAATCAGCCCCAGCATTTT. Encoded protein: CASSPGGSNQPQHF.

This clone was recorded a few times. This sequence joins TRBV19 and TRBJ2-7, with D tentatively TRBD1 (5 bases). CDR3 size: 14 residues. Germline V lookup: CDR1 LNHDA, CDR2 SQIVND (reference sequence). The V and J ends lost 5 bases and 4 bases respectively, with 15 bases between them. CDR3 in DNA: TGTGCCAGTAGTCAGTCGCAGGGATCTTACGAGCAGTACTTC. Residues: CASSQSQGSYEQYF.

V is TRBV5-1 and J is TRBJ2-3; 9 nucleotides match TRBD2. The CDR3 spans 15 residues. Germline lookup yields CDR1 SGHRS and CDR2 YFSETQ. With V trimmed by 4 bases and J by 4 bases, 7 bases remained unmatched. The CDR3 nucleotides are TGCGCCAGCAGCCTTAGCGGGAGAGCGTCAGATACGCAGTATTTT. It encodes CASSLSGRASDTQYF.

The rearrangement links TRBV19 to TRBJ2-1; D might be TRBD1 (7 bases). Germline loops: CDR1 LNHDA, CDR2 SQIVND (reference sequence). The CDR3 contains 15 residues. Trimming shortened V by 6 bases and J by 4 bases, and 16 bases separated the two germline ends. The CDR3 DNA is TGTGCCAGTAGACTAGCCGAGGGGGCTTACAATGAGCAGTTCTTC. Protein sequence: CASRLAEGAYNEQFF. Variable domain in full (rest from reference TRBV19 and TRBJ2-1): DGGITQSPKYLFRKEGQNVTLSCEQNLNHDAMYWYRQDPGQGLRLIYYSQIVNDFQKGDIAEGYSVSREKKESFPLTVTSAQKNPTAFYLCASRLAEGAYNEQFFGPGTRLTVL.

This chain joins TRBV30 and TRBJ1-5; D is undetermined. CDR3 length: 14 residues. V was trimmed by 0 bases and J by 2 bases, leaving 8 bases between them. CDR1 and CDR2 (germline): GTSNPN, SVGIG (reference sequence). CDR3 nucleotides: TGTGCCTGGAGTGTGGCCAGCGGCAATCAGCCCCAGCATTTT. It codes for CAWSVASGNQPQHF.

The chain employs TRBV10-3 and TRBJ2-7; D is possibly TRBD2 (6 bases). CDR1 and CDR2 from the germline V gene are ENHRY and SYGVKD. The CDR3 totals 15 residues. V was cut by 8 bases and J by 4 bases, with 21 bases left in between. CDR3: CAISGGNLRTYEQYF. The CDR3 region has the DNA TGTGCCATCTCCGGGGGAAACCTGAGGACTTACGAGCAGTACTTC.

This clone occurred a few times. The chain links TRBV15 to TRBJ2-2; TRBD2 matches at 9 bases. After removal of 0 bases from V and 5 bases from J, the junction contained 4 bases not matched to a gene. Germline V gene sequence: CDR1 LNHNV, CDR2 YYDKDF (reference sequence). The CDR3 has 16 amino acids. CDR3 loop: CATSREGLAGTGELFF. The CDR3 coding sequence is TGTGCCACCAGCAGAGAGGGACTAGCTGGTACCGGGGAGCTGTTTTTT.

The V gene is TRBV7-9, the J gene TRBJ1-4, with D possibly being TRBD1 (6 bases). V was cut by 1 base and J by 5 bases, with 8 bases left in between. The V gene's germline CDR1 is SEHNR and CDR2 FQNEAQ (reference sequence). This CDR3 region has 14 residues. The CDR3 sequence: CASSLVTGNEKLFF. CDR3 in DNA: TGTGCCAGCAGCTTAGTGACAGGCAATGAAAAACTGTTTTTT. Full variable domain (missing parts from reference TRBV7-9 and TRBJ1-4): DTGVSQNPRHKITKRGQNVTFRCDPISEHNRLYWYRQTLGQGPEFLTYFQNEAQLEKSRLLSDRFSAERPKGSFSTLEIQRTEQGDSAMYLCASSLVTGNEKLFFGSGTQLSVL.

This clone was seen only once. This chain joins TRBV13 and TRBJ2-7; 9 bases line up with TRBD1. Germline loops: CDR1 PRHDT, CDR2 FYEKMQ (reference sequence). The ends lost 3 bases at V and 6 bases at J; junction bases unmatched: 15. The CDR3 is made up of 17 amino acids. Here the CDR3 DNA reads TGTGCCAGCAGCTTGGGGGGCGGCGGGACAGGGAAGCGCGAGCAGTACTTC. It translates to CASSLGGGGTGKREQYF.

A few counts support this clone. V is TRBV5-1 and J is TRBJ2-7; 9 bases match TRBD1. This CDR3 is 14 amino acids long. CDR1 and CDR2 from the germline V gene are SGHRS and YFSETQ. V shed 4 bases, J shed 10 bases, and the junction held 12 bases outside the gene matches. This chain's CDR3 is CASSPSWTGDAQYF. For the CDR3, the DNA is TGCGCCAGCAGCCCGAGCTGGACAGGGGACGCCCAGTACTTC.